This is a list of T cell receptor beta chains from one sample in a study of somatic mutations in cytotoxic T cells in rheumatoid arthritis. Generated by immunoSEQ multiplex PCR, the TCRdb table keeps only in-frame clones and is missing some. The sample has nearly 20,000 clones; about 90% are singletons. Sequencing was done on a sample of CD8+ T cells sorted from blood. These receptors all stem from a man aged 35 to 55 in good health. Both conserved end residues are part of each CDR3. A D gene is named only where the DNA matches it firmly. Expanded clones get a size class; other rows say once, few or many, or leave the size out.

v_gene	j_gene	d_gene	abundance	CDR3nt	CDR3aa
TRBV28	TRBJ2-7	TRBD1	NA	TGTGCCAGCAGTTTACCCCGAGACGGGACAGCAAACTACGAGCAGTACTTC	CASSLPRDGTANYEQYF
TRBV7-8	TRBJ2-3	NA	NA	TGTGCCAGCAGCTCCGTGGCCACAGATACGCAGTATTTT	CASSSVATDTQYF
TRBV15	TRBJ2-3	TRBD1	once	TGTGCCACCAGCACATACAGGGGGTCTGATACGCAGTATTTT	CATSTYRGSDTQYF
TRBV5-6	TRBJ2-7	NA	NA	TGTGCCAGCAGCTTGCTTGTGGGCGAGCAGTACTTC	CASSLLVGEQYF
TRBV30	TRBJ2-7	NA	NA	TGTGCCTGGAGTGTACTGAGCGACGAGCAGTACTTC	CAWSVLSDEQYF
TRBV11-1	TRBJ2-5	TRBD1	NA	TGTGCCAGCAGCTCGAGACAGGGGAGCTGGCAAGAGACCCAGTACTTC	CASSSRQGSWQETQYF
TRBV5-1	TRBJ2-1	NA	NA	TGCGCCAGCAGCTTGGCGAGCTACAATGAGCAGTTCTTC	CASSLASYNEQFF
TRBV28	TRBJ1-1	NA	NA	TGTGCCAGCAGTGCGTGGACAGAGAACACTGAAGCTTTCTTT	CASSAWTENTEAFF
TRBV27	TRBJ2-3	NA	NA	TGTGCCAGCAGTTTAATTCCGCGACGGGATACGCAGTATTTT	CASSLIPRRDTQYF
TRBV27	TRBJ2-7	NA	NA	TGTGCCAGCAGTTTTGGCAAAGCCTACGAGCAGTACTTC	CASSFGKAYEQYF
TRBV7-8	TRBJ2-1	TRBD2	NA	TGTGCCAGCAGCTTAGGAGCGGGAGGCCTGAACAATGAGCAGTTCTTC	CASSLGAGGLNNEQFF
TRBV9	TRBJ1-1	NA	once	TGTGCCAGCAGCCCCGGACCGACGAACACTGAAGCTTTCTTT	CASSPGPTNTEAFF
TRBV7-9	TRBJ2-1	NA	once	TGTGCCAGCAGCCCCTCAGGGGGGACTGTTGAGCAGTTCTTC	CASSPSGGTVEQFF
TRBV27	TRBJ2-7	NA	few	TGTGCCAGCAGTTTATCTCGGACGAGAACCTACGAGCAGTACTTC	CASSLSRTRTYEQYF
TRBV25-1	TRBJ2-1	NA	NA	TGTGCCAGCAGTCGGGGAGATTTTAATGAGCAGTTCTTC	CASSRGDFNEQFF
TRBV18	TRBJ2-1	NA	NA	TGTGCCAGCTCACCTTTTGTAAGCTCCTACAATGAGCAGTTCTTC	CASSPFVSSYNEQFF
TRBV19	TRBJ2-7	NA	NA	TGTGCCAGTAGTGCCGGGATCTCCTACGAGCAGTACTTC	CASSAGISYEQYF
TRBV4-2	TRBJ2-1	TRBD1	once	TGTGCCAGCAGCCACGAACAGGGGGCTACCTACAATGAGCAGTTCTTC	CASSHEQGATYNEQFF
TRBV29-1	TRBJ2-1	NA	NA	TGCAGCGTTGGAGGGAGAGGGGAATACAATGAGCAGTTCTTC	CSVGGRGEYNEQFF
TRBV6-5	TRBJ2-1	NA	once	TGTGCCAGCAGTTACTCGCGTGGGGCCGGTAGGGAGCAGTTCTTC	CASSYSRGAGREQFF
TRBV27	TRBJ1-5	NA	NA	TGTGCCAGCAGTTCGATAAGGGTCGGTCAGCCCCAGCATTTT	CASSSIRVGQPQHF
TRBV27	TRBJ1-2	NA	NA	TGTGCCAGCAGTTTATACAGGGAGGGTGGCTACACCTTC	CASSLYREGGYTF
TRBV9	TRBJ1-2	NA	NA	TGTGCCAGCAGCGTTTCTGACTATGGCTACACCTTC	CASSVSDYGYTF
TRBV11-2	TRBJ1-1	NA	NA	TGTGCCAGCAGCTTAGGGTGGAACACTGAAGCTTTCTTT	CASSLGWNTEAFF
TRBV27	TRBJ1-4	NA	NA	TGTGCCAGCAGGGCAGCGGGTCTGGGAGAAAAACTGTTTTTT	CASRAAGLGEKLFF